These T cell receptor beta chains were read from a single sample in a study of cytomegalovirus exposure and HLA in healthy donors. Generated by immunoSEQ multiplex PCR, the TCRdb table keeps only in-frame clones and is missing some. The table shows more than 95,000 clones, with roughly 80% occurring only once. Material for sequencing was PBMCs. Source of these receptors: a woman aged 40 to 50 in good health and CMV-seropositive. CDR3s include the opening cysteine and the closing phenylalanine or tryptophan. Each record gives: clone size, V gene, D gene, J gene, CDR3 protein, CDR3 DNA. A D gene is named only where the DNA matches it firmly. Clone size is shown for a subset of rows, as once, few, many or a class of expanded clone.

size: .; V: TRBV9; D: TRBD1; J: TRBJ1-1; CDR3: CASSGDRANTEAFF; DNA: TGTGCCAGCAGCGGCGACAGGGCGAACACTGAAGCTTTCTTT
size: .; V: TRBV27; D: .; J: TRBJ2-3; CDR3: CASSLRPGVDTQYF; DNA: TGTGCCAGCAGTTTACGGCCAGGGGTAGATACGCAGTATTTT
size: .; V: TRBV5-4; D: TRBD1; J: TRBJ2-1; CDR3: CASGNRGSVSDEQFF; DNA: TGTGCCAGCGGGAACAGGGGAAGTGTTTCCGATGAGCAGTTCTTC
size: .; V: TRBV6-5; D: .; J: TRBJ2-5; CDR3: CASSYWGDQETQYF; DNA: TGTGCCAGCAGTTACTGGGGGGACCAAGAGACCCAGTACTTC
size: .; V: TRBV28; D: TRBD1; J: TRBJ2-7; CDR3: CASSFPKGQGTTVRGRLGSYEQYF; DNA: TGTGCCAGCAGTTTCCCTAAGGGACAGGGGACGACGGTCCGCGGGAGACTCGGATCATACGAGCAGTACTTC
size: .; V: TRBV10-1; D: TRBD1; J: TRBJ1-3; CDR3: CASSPGTGSGNTIYF; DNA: TGCGCCAGCAGCCCCGGGACAGGGTCTGGAAACACCATATATTTT
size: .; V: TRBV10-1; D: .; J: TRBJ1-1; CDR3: CASSAAGYRTEAFF; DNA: TGCGCCAGCAGTGCCGCAGGGTACAGGACTGAAGCTTTCTTT
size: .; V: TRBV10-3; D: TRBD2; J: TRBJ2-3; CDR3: CAISESNSGMRWTDTQYF; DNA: TGTGCCATCAGTGAGTCGAATAGCGGGATGCGTTGGACAGATACGCAGTATTTT
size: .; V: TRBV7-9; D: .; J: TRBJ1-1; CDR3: CASSPRWTEAFF; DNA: TGTGCCAGCAGCCCCCGGTGGACTGAAGCTTTCTTT
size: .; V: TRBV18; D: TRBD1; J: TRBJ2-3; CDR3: CASSLTAGQAGTDTQYF; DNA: TGTGCCAGCTCACTTACCGCGGGACAGGCGGGGACAGATACGCAGTATTTT
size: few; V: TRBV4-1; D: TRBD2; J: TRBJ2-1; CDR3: CASSQGGLAAYNEQFF; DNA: TGCGCCAGCAGCCAAGGGGGACTAGCGGCCTACAATGAGCAGTTCTTC
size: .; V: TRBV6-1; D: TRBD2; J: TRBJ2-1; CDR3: CASNIAGGPDNEQFF; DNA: TGTGCCAGCAACATAGCGGGAGGGCCCGACAATGAGCAGTTCTTC
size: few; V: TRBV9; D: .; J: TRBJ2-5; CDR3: CASNPAGSVWETQYF; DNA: TGTGCCAGCAATCCGGCAGGGTCCGTGTGGGAGACCCAGTACTTC
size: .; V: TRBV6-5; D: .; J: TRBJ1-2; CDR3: CASSFVRQAQIYGYTF; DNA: TGTGCCAGCAGTTTCGTCCGACAGGCCCAAATCTATGGCTACACCTTC
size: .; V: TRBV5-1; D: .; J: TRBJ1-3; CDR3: CASSSGNTIYF; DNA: TGCGCCAGCAGCTCAGGAAACACCATATATTTT
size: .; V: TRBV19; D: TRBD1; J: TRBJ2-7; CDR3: CASSLLPGQGISYEQYF; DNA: TGTGCCAGTAGTCTCCTCCCGGGACAGGGTATTTCCTACGAGCAGTACTTC
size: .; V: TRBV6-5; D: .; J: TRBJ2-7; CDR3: CASSYSAGMKAYEQYF; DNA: TGTGCCAGCAGTTACTCGGCGGGGATGAAAGCCTACGAGCAGTACTTC
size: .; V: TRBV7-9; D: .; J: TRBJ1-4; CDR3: CASSDATGPKKLFF; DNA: TGTGCCAGCAGCGACGCCACAGGCCCCAAAAAACTGTTTTTT
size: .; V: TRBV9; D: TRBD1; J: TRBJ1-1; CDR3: CASSVGDSLEAFF; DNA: TGTGCCAGCAGCGTAGGGGACAGCCTTGAAGCTTTCTTT
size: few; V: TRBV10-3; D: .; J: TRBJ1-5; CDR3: CAISDGGARANQPQHF; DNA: TGTGCCATCAGTGATGGGGGGGCGAGGGCCAATCAGCCCCAGCATTTT
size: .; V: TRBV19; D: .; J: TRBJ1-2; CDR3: CASRTEPNYGYTF; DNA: TGTGCCAGTAGGACAGAGCCTAACTATGGCTACACCTTC
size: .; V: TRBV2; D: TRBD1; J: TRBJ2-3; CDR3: CASPGQHFTDTQYF; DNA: TGTGCCAGCCCGGGACAGCACTTCACAGATACGCAGTATTTT
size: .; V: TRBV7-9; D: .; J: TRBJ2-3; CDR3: CASSLPITDTQYF; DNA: TGTGCCAGCAGCTTACCCATCACAGATACGCAGTATTTT
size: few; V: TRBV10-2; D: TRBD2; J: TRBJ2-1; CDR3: CASRTSGFSYNEQFF; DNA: TGCGCCAGCAGGACTAGCGGGTTCTCCTACAATGAGCAGTTCTTC